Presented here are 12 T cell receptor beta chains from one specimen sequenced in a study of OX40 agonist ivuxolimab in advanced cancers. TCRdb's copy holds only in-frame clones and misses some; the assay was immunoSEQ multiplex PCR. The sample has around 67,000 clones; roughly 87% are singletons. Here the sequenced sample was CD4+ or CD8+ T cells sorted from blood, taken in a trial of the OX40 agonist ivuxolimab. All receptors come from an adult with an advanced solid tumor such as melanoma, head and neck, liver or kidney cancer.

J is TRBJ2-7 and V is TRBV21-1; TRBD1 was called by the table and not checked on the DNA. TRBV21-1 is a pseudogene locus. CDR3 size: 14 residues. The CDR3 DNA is TGTGCCAGCAAGAGAGACAGGAGCTCCTACGAGCAGTACTTC. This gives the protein CASKRDRSSYEQYF.

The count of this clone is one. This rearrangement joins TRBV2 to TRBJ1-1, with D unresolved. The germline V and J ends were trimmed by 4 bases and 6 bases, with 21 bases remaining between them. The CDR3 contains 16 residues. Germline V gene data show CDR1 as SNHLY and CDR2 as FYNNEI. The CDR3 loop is CASSVRGGGGNAEAFF. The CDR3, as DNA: TGTGCCAGCAGTGTCCGAGGCGGAGGAGGAAACGCTGAAGCTTTCTTT.

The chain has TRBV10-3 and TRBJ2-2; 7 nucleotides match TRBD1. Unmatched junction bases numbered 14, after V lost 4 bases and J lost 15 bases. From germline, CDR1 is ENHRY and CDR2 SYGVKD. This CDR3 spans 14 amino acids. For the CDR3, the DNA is TGTGCCATCAGTGCGCAGGGGGAACACCGGTCGGTGTTTTTT. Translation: CAISAQGEHRSVFF.

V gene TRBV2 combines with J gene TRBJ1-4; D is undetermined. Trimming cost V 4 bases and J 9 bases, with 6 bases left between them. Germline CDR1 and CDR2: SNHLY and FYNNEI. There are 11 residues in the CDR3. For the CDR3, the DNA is TGTGCCAGCAGTGGGGAGCAAAAACTGTTTTTT. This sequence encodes CASSGEQKLFF. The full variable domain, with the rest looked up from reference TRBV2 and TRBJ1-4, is EPEVTQTPSHQVTQMGQEVILRCVPISNHLYFYWYRQILGQKVEFLVSFYNNEISEKSEIFDDQFSVERPDGSNFTLKIRSTKLEDSAMYFCASSGEQKLFFGSGTQLSVL.

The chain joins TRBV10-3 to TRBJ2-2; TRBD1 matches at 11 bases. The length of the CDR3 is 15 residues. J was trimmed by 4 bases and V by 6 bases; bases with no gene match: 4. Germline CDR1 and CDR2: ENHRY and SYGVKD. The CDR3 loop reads CAISGQGAGTGELFF. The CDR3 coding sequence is TGTGCCATCAGCGGACAGGGGGCAGGCACCGGGGAGCTGTTTTTT.

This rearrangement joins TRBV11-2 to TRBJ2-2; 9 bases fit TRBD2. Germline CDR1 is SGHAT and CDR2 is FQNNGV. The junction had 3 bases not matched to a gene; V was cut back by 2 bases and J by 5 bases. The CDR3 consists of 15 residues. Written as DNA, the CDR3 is TGTGCCAGCAGCTTAACCAGCGGGAGGACCGGGGAGCTGTTTTTT. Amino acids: CASSLTSGRTGELFF.

The CDR3: CASSQVISTARGYTF. In nucleotides, the CDR3 is TGCGCCAGCAGCCAAGTGATCAGCACAGCGCGGGGCTACACCTTC. The chain recombines TRBV4-3 with TRBJ1-2; D gene uncertain. The CDR3 spans 15 residues. The germline V and J ends were trimmed by 1 base and 8 bases, with 17 bases remaining between them. In germline, CDR1 is LGHNA, CDR2 YSLEER.

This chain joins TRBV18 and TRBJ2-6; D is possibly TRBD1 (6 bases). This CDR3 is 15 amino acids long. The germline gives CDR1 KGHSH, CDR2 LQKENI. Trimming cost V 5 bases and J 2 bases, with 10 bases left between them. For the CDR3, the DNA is TGTGCCAGCTCAGCAGGGGTCCCTGGGGCCAACGTCCTGACTTTC. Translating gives CASSAGVPGANVLTF.

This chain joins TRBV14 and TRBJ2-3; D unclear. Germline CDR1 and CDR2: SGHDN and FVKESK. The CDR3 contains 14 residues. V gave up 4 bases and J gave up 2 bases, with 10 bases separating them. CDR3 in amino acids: CASSPDWVTDTQYF. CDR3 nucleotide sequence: TGTGCCAGCAGCCCAGACTGGGTCACAGATACGCAGTATTTT.

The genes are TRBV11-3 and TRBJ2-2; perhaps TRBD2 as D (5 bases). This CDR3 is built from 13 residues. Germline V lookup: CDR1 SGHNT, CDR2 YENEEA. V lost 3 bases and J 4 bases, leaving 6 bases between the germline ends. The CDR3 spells CASSFGGTGELFF. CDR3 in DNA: TGTGCCAGCAGCTTCGGAGGCACCGGGGAGCTGTTTTTT.

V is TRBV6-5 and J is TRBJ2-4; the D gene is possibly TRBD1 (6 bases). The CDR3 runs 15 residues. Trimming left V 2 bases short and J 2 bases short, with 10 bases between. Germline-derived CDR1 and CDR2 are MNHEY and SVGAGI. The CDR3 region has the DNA TGTGCCAGCAGTTACCTCAGGGGATCCAAAAACATTCAGTACTTC. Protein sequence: CASSYLRGSKNIQYF.

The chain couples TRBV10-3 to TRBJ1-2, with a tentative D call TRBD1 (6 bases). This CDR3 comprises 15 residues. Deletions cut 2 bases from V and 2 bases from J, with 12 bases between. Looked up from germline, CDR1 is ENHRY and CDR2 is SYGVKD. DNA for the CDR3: TGTGCCATCAGTGAGCCCGGACAGCTAAACTATGGCTACACCTTC. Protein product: CAISEPGQLNYGYTF.